Below, one T cell receptor (beta chain) is given with its context. Antigen unknown. The CDR3 sequence is 16 residues long. J was trimmed by 1 base and V by 6 bases; bases with no gene match: 8. Germline V gene lookup returns CDR1 SGHVS and CDR2 FQNEAQ. Blood draws occurred at baseline, cycle 4 day 1, and cycle 7 day 1. Only in-frame clones appear in the TCRdb table, and some are missing; sequencing was by immunoSEQ multiplex PCR. The sample includes 65,000 to 80,000 clones, over 85% of them seen just once. The data stem from a study of OX40 agonist ivuxolimab in advanced cancers. Across the study: Age averaged around 59 years (range about 23 to 85), and approximately 80% were male. Participants could have had prior anti-PD-1, anti-PD-L1 or anti-CTLA-4 therapy, and around 40% had some.

Study observations and caveats: Relative to CD4+, CD8+ T cells held more expanded clones on average.

The sequencing used CD4+ or CD8+ T cells sorted from blood, collected in a trial of the OX40 agonist ivuxolimab. This chain joins TRBV7-8 and TRBJ2-5; 10 bases match TRBD1. The clonotype originates from an adult with an advanced solid tumor such as melanoma, head and neck, liver or kidney cancer. The CDR3 protein is CASSYWDRGIQETQYF. CDR3 in DNA: TGTGCCAGCAGTTATTGGGACAGGGGAATCCAAGAGACCCAGTACTTC.